This TCR beta chain was captured in a study of blood T cells in healthy people across ages. Together with a sample-barcoded 5' primer, a J-beta primer mix was included in a second PCR lasting roughly 6 to 12 cycles. MiXCR, applied by TCRdb to the 5' RACE reads, yields one record per CDR3 protein. Of over a million distinct CDR3 sequences in the sample, 40% to 45% were seen once. Germline-derived CDR1 and CDR2 are MGHDK and SYGVNS. The CDR3 totals 14 residues. Trimming left V 8 bases short and J 2 bases short, with 15 bases between. Sequenced input: blood. The clonotype comes from a woman aged 55-69 years in good health. V and J are TRBV25-1 and TRBJ2-5; perhaps TRBD1 as D (6 bases). As DNA, the CDR3 is TGTGCCAGCTCTACCCGACAGGAACAAGAGACCCAGTACTTC. Translation: CASSTRQEQETQYF.